Following are 7 T cell receptor beta chains from one sample sequenced in a study of T cells in localized non-small cell lung cancer (dated by TCRdb to 2020 to 2022). Library preparation employed the immunoSEQ multiplex PCR assay. What TCRdb holds here is the immuneACCESS table cut down to in-frame rearrangements. Part of the clones is not present; checked against another copy, under half of the missing clones reflect an unresolved V gene, and the others are unexplained. The sample records more than 45,000 clones, 75% to 90% of which are singletons. The ten biggest clones cover over 15% of the sample. The starting material was peripheral blood, obtained before any cancer treatment. These receptors were collected from a male donor older than 55 with stage III squamous cell lung carcinoma.

The gene calls are TRBV28 and TRBJ1-4; D is ambiguous. The CDR3 has 16 residues. V was cut by 4 bases and J by 0 bases, with 12 bases left in between. The germline V gene encodes CDR1 MDHEN and CDR2 SYDVKM. The CDR3 DNA reads as TGTGCCAGCAGTTCCCCCCGAGGCCCAACTAATGAAAAACTGTTTTTT. Protein product: CASSSPRGPTNEKLFF.

This sequence joins TRBV28 and TRBJ2-3; 9 bases agree with TRBD2. V shed 6 bases, J shed 4 bases, and the junction held 8 bases outside the gene matches. Germline CDR1 reads MDHEN; CDR2 reads SYDVKM. The CDR3 spans 15 residues. The CDR3 region is CASRPRGGRADTQYF. The CDR3 nucleotides are TGTGCCAGCAGACCGCGGGGGGGCAGAGCAGATACGCAGTATTTT.

This rearrangement joins TRBV5-4 to TRBJ1-2; TRBD1 might be the D (6 bases). Per germline, CDR1 SGHNT and CDR2 YYREEE (reference sequence). The V end lost 3 bases, the J end lost 3 bases, and 15 bases lay between the germline ends. CDR3 length equals 15 residues. The CDR3 reads CASSSQVTGDYGYTF. The CDR3 bases are TGTGCCAGCAGCTCGCAGGTGACAGGAGACTATGGCTACACCTTC.

This rearrangement joins TRBV15 to TRBJ1-1; D gene ambiguous. Germline V gene sequence: CDR1 LNHNV, CDR2 YYDKDF (reference sequence). The CDR3 has 15 amino acids. V was shortened by 3 bases and J by 2 bases, with 13 bases between the two germline ends. This CDR3 is CATSSGDAINTEAFF. In DNA, the CDR3 is TGTGCCACCAGCAGCGGTGACGCCATAAACACTGAAGCTTTCTTT.

CDR3 amino acids: CASSAGTSGIYEQYF. The DNA of the CDR3 is TGTGCCAGCAGCGCGGGGACTAGCGGGATCTACGAGCAGTACTTC. The chain combines TRBV7-6 with TRBJ2-7, with 13 bases that match TRBD2. With 5 bases clipped from V and 3 bases from J, the junction kept 4 bases outside the gene matches. The CDR3 is 15 residues long. Germline V gene lookup returns CDR1 SGHVS and CDR2 FNYEAQ.

This chain joins TRBV2 and TRBJ1-6, with D possibly being TRBD1 (5 bases). Trimming took 4 bases from V and 5 from J, leaving 12 bases between them. CDR3 size: 15 residues. Germline V gene lookup returns CDR1 SNHLY and CDR2 FYNNEI. The CDR3 spells CASSGRGRDNSPLHF. The CDR3 nucleotides read TGTGCCAGCAGTGGTCGGGGGAGAGATAATTCACCCCTCCACTTT.

The chain employs TRBV6-5 and TRBJ1-1; D not certain. From germline, CDR1 is MNHEY and CDR2 SVGAGI. Trimming cost V 2 bases and J 1 base, with 11 bases left between them. The CDR3 runs 15 residues. CDR3 nucleotide sequence: TGTGCCAGCAGTTACCGGCGGATCGGGAACACTGAAGCTTTCTTT. Protein product: CASSYRRIGNTEAFF.